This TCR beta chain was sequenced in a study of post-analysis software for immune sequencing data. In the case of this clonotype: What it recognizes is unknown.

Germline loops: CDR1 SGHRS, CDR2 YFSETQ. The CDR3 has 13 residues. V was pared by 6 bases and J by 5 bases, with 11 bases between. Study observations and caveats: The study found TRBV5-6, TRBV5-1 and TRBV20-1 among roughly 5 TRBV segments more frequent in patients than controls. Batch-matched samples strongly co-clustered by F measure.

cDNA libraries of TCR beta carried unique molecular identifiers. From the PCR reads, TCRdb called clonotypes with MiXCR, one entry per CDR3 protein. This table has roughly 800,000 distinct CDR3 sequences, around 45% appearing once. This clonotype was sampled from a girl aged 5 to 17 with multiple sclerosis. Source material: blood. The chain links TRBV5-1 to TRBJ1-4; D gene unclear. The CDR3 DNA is TGCGCCAGCAACGGAGACGAAAATGAAAAACTGTTTTTT. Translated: CASNGDENEKLFF.